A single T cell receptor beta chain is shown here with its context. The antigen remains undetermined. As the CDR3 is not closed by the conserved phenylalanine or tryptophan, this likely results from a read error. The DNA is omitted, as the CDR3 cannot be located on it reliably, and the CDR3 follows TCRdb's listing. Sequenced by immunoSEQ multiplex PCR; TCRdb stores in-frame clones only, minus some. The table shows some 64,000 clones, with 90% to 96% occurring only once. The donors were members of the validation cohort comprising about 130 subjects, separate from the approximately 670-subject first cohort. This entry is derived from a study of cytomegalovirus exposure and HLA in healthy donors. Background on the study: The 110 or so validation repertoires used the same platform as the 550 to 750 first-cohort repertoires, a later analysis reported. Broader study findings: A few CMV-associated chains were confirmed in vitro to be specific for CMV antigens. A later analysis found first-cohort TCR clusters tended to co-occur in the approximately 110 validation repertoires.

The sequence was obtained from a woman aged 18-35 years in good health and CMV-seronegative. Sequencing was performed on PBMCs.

The CDR3 loop is CASSRDGGPVYL. The chain has TRBV9 and TRBJ2-4; the D segment call TRBD2 is taken from the table without a DNA check. 12 amino acids form the CDR3, both terminal residues included. Germline V CDR1 and CDR2: SGDLS, YYNGEE.